One and the same sample provided the 27 T cell receptor beta chains below, sequenced in a study of T cells in Graves' hyperthyroidism and ophthalmopathy. Amplification of TCR beta CDR3 regions was performed using RNA transcripts as template. The TCR CDR3 was amplified in a first-round RT-PCR using the HTBI primer set. Each CDR3 protein gets one entry after TCRdb re-called the multiplex PCR reads with MiXCR. The sample yields around 600,000 distinct CDR3 sequences, more than 13% seen once. Sequencing was performed on blood. The source is a young woman with Graves' ophthalmopathy.

This clonotype was found a few times. The CDR3 reads CSVDSGTDGYTF. The CDR3 DNA is TGCAGCGTTGATTCAGGGACCGATGGCTACACCTTC. The chain links TRBV29-1 to TRBJ1-2; TRBD1 might be the D (5 bases). V was trimmed by 3 bases and J by 6 bases, leaving 11 bases between them. The CDR3 covers 12 residues. Germline assignment: CDR1 SQVTM and CDR2 ANQGSEA. Combining the CDR3 with reference TRBV29-1 and TRBJ1-2 gives the whole variable domain SAVISQKPSRDICQRGTSLTIQCQVDSQVTMMFWYRQQPGQSLTLIATANQGSEATYESGFVIDKFPISRPNLTFSTLTVSNMSPEDSSIYLCSVDSGTDGYTFGSGTRLTVV.

This clonotype was counted only a few times. The chain couples TRBV9 to TRBJ1-5; D is undetermined. Germline CDR1 reads SGDLS; CDR2 reads YYNGEE. CDR3 length equals 15 residues. V lost 1 base and J 0 bases, leaving 8 bases between the germline ends. The CDR3 DNA reads as TGTGCCAGCAGCGTAAGCGACGGTAGCAATCAGCCCCAGCATTTT. It is translated as CASSVSDGSNQPQHF.

This clonotype came up a few times. The chain links TRBV2 to TRBJ2-7; D might be TRBD1 (6 bases). V lost 3 bases and J lost 7, with 16 bases in between. In germline, CDR1 is SNHLY, CDR2 FYNNEI. The CDR3 contains 14 residues. CDR3 nucleotides: TGTGCCAGCAGTGACGGGGACAAGTGGGATGAGCAGTACTTC. This encodes CASSDGDKWDEQYF.

The V gene is TRBV4-3, the J gene TRBJ2-7; the match to TRBD2 covers 7 bases. Unmatched junction bases numbered 8, after V lost 0 bases and J lost 6 bases. This CDR3 contains 15 residues. CDR1 and CDR2 from the germline V gene are LGHNA and YSLEER. This CDR3 reads CASSQEWAGAAEQYF. In DNA, the CDR3 is TGCGCCAGCAGCCAAGAGTGGGCGGGAGCGGCCGAGCAGTACTTC.

This clonotype was counted between two and nine times. This chain connects TRBV12-3 or TRBV12-4 to TRBJ2-7; 11 nucleotides align to TRBD2. V was clipped by 3 bases and J by 0 bases; unmatched bases: 4. This CDR3 region has 16 residues. CDR3 in amino acids: CASSFTSGSLSYEQYF. CDR3 DNA: TGTGCCAGCAGTTTTACTAGCGGGAGCCTCTCCTACGAGCAGTACTTC.

This clonotype occurred a few times. The V gene is TRBV6-6, the J gene TRBJ2-1; TRBD1 might be the D (5 bases). CDR3 length: 13 residues. The V gene's germline CDR1 is MNHNY and CDR2 SVGAGI (reference sequence). The germline V and J ends were trimmed by 0 bases and 15 bases, with 15 bases remaining between them. Here the CDR3 reads CASSYSTRVDLFF. CDR3 DNA: TGTGCCAGCAGTTACTCGACCAGGGTCGACCTGTTCTTC.

This clonotype occurred many times. The rearrangement uses TRBV10-3 and TRBJ2-7; tentatively, D is TRBD1 or TRBD2 (5 bases each). From germline, CDR1 is ENHRY and CDR2 SYGVKD. V dropped 4 bases and J dropped 2 bases, with 15 bases sitting between them. CDR3 length: 15 amino acids. DNA for the CDR3: TGTGCCATCAGTGGAGGGGCTGACACTACCTACGAGCAGTACTTC. It yields the protein CAISGGADTTYEQYF.

In this sample, this clonotype turned up many times. The rearrangement uses TRBV12-3 or TRBV12-4 and TRBJ1-2; a weak D match, TRBD1 (6 bases). The CDR3 contains 13 residues. Trimming took 6 bases from V and 4 from J, leaving 12 bases between them. Here the CDR3 reads CASSLGQIYGYTF. In nucleotides, the CDR3 is TGTGCCAGCAGCCTCGGACAGATCTATGGCTACACCTTC.

Only a few counts were recorded for this clonotype. This chain connects TRBV12-3 or TRBV12-4 to TRBJ1-2; TRBD1 might be the D (6 bases). V shed 3 bases and J shed 3 bases, with 14 bases lying between them. This CDR3 contains 15 residues. The chain's CDR3 is CASSLRAAGDYGYTF. For the CDR3, the DNA is TGTGCCAGCAGTTTGCGGGCGGCAGGGGACTATGGCTACACCTTC.

In this sample, this clonotype turned up many times. CDR3 amino acids: CASSQDPPPDPYEQYF. The CDR3 coding sequence is TGTGCCAGCAGCCAAGACCCGCCTCCAGATCCCTACGAGCAGTACTTC. V is TRBV3-1 and J is TRBJ2-7, with D unclear. The V end was cut by 0 bases, the J end by 2 bases, with 14 bases between. CDR3 length equals 16 residues. Per germline, CDR1 LGHDT and CDR2 YNNKEL (reference sequence).

This chain joins TRBV18 and TRBJ1-1, with 7 bases aligning to TRBD1. Looked up from germline, CDR1 is KGHSH and CDR2 is LQKENI. Germline trimming cut 3 bases from V and 1 base from J; bases unmatched to any gene: 8. The CDR3 is 16 amino acids. The CDR3 loop reads CASSPQDRRTNTEAFF. CDR3 nucleotides: TGTGCCAGCTCACCCCAGGACAGGCGAACGAACACTGAAGCTTTCTTT.

This chain links TRBV28 with TRBJ2-7; D gene ambiguous. Trimming took off 8 bases at V and 5 bases at J, with 4 bases between the two ends. This CDR3 comprises 9 residues. Germline V CDR1 and CDR2: MDHEN, SYDVKM. CDR3 nucleotide sequence: TGTGCCAGCGATCACGAGCAGTACTTC. It codes for CASDHEQYF.

Many counts were recorded for this clonotype. The chain recombines TRBV5-1 with TRBJ2-3, with D tentatively TRBD2 (5 bases). Looked up from germline, CDR1 is SGHRS and CDR2 is YFSETQ. The CDR3 has 14 amino acids. The V and J ends lost 0 bases and 2 bases respectively, with 7 bases between them. The chain's CDR3 is CASSLAGTTDTQYF. The CDR3 DNA reads TGCGCCAGCAGCTTGGCGGGAACCACAGATACGCAGTATTTT.

This clonotype was counted only a few times. The DNA for the CDR3 is TGTGCCATTAAACTACAGGCAGGGGGCCTGGCCGGGGAGCTGTTTTTT. Protein sequence: CAIKLQAGGLAGELFF. This sequence joins TRBV12-3 or TRBV12-4 and TRBJ2-2; TRBD1 matches at 8 bases. This CDR3 is built from 16 residues. Trimming took 10 bases from V and 6 from J; bases not matched to a gene: 16.

The chain uses TRBV4-1 and TRBJ1-1, with D possibly being TRBD1 (6 bases). The CDR3 is made up of 17 amino acids. Germline V gene sequence: CDR1 MGHRA, CDR2 YSYEKL. The germline V and J ends were trimmed by 3 bases and 0 bases, with 17 bases remaining between them. In nucleotides, the CDR3 is TGCGCCAGCAGCCACCGATTCCGGGACACGGTGAACACTGAAGCTTTCTTT. Translation: CASSHRFRDTVNTEAFF.

This clonotype was detected many times. This chain joins TRBV29-1 and TRBJ2-6; 9 positions agree with TRBD1. The V segment lost 7 bases and the J segment 1 base; nucleotides outside the gene matches: 8. Germline loops: CDR1 SQVTM, CDR2 ANQGSEA. There are 16 residues in the CDR3. The CDR3 reads CSASTGGRSGANVLTF. DNA of the CDR3: TGCAGCGCTTCGACAGGGGGAAGATCTGGGGCCAACGTCCTGACTTTC.

V usage is TRBV6-2 or TRBV6-3 and J usage is TRBJ2-7; D is ambiguous. CDR3 size: 17 residues. Trimming stripped 3 bases from V and 0 bases from J, with 18 bases between. CDR1 and CDR2 from the germline V gene are MNHEY and SVGEGT. In DNA, the CDR3 is TGTGCCAGCAGTTATTTTGTCGGCTCAGACCTCTCCTACGAGCAGTACTTC. Translation: CASSYFVGSDLSYEQYF.

This clonotype was detected many times. The V gene is TRBV12-3 or TRBV12-4, the J gene TRBJ2-3; no clear D gene. This CDR3 has 14 amino acids. With 1 base removed from V and 0 bases from J, the gap between germline ends came to 5 bases. DNA of the CDR3: TGTGCCAGCAGTTTAGTCGTCAGCACAGATACGCAGTATTTT. Protein sequence: CASSLVVSTDTQYF.

This clonotype came up many times. The chain links TRBV5-5 to TRBJ2-5; TRBD1 matches 7 bases. Germline trimming cut 3 bases from V and 6 bases from J; bases unmatched to any gene: 11. Germline loops: CDR1 SGHKS, CDR2 YYEKEE (reference sequence). The CDR3 runs 15 residues. The CDR3 nucleotides read TGTGCCAGCAGCTCCGGGACAGAGACAAGAAAGACCCAGTACTTC. Amino acid sequence: CASSSGTETRKTQYF.

Ten or more counts support this clonotype. J is TRBJ1-1 and V is TRBV7-9, with 8 nucleotides matching TRBD1. CDR3 length equals 15 residues. CDR1 SEHNR and CDR2 FQNEAQ come from the germline V gene (reference sequence). J lost 1 base, V lost 5 bases, and 6 bases had no gene match. Here the CDR3 reads CASSRTGYGNTEAFF. The CDR3 DNA reads as TGTGCCAGCAGCCGGACAGGGTATGGGAACACTGAAGCTTTCTTT.

This clonotype was detected many times. The genes are TRBV2 and TRBJ2-3; the match to TRBD2 covers 7 bases. After removal of 5 bases from V and 2 bases from J, the junction contained 7 bases not matched to a gene. The CDR3 is 15 amino acids. The germline gives CDR1 SNHLY, CDR2 FYNNEI. The CDR3 here is CASSLLLAVTDTQYF. The CDR3 DNA is TGTGCCAGCAGTCTCCTCCTAGCGGTCACAGATACGCAGTATTTT.

V is TRBV28 and J is TRBJ1-5; perhaps TRBD1 as D (6 bases). V was pared by 6 bases and J by 2 bases, with 17 bases between. The CDR3 covers 16 residues. CDR1 and CDR2 from the germline V gene are MDHEN and SYDVKM. The CDR3 nucleotides are TGTGCCAGCAGAGGGGGGGGGATCCAGGGCAATCAGCCCCAGCATTTT. Amino acid sequence: CASRGGGIQGNQPQHF.

Ten or more counts support this clonotype. The chain has TRBV3-1 and TRBJ2-1; the D gene could be TRBD1 or TRBD2 (5 bases each). This CDR3 has 15 residues. V lost 4 bases, J lost 5 bases, and 15 bases lay in between. The germline gives CDR1 LGHDT, CDR2 YNNKEL (reference sequence). The CDR3 region has the DNA TGTGCCAGCAGCCTAACCGGGACGAGTAACAATGAGCAGTTCTTC. Translating it yields CASSLTGTSNNEQFF.

This clonotype showed up many times. The CDR3: CASTRYPSGLAGDLSGETQYF. DNA of the CDR3: TGTGCCAGCACCCGATACCCCTCGGGACTAGCGGGAGATTTATCAGGGGAGACCCAGTACTTC. The chain combines TRBV12-3 or TRBV12-4 with TRBJ2-5; 14 nucleotides match TRBD2. The CDR3 is made up of 21 amino acids. Trimming at V came to 7 bases and at J to 5 bases, leaving 24 bases not matched to a gene.

This clonotype has at least ten counts. The V call is TRBV7-9, the J call TRBJ2-7, with 12 bases aligning to TRBD1. Trimming cost V 6 bases and J 4 bases; bases outside gene matches: 7. This CDR3 has 15 residues. Germline lookup yields CDR1 SEHNR and CDR2 FQNEAQ (reference sequence). The CDR3 DNA is TGTGCCAGCAGGATAGGGACAGGGGGCCCATACGAGCAGTACTTC. It specifies CASRIGTGGPYEQYF.

This clonotype has ten or more counts. The chain uses TRBV12-3 or TRBV12-4 and TRBJ2-1, with D perhaps TRBD1 (5 bases). This CDR3 has 18 residues. Trimming took 2 bases from V and 4 from J, leaving 21 bases between them. The CDR3 here is CASSLPAGMGVGYNEQFF. For the CDR3, the DNA is TGTGCCAGCAGTTTACCGGCAGGGATGGGCGTAGGGTACAATGAGCAGTTCTTC.

This clonotype was detected only a few times. The V call is TRBV20-1, the J call TRBJ2-7, with D possibly TRBD1 on 6 matching bases. V lost 5 bases, J lost 5 bases, and 19 bases lay in between. CDR3 size: 14 residues. The germline V gene encodes CDR1 DFQATT and CDR2 SNEGSKA (reference sequence). The CDR3 bases are TGCAGTGCTTCCCAAGGACAGTGGGGCGACGAGCAGTACTTC. Translating gives CSASQGQWGDEQYF.